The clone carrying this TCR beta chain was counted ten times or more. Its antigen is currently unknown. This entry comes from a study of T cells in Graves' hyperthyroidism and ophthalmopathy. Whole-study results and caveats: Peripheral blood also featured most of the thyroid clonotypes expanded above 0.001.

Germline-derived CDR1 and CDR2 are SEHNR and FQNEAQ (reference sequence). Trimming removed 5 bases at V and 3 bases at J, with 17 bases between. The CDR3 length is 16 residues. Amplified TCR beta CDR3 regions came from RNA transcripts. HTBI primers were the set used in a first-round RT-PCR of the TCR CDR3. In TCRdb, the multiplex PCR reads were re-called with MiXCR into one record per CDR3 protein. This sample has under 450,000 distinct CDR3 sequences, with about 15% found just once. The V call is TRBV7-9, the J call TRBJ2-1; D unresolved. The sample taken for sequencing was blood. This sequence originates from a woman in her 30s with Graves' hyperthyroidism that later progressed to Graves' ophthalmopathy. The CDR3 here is CASSVEFRILYNEQFF. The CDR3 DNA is TGTGCCAGCAGCGTTGAGTTCAGAATTCTCTACAATGAGCAGTTCTTC. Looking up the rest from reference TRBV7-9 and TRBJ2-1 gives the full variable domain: DTGVSQNPRHKITKRGQNVTFRCDPISEHNRLYWYRQTLGQGPEFLTYFQNEAQLEKSRLLSDRFSAERPKGSFSTLEIQRTEQGDSAMYLCASSVEFRILYNEQFFGPGTRLTVL.